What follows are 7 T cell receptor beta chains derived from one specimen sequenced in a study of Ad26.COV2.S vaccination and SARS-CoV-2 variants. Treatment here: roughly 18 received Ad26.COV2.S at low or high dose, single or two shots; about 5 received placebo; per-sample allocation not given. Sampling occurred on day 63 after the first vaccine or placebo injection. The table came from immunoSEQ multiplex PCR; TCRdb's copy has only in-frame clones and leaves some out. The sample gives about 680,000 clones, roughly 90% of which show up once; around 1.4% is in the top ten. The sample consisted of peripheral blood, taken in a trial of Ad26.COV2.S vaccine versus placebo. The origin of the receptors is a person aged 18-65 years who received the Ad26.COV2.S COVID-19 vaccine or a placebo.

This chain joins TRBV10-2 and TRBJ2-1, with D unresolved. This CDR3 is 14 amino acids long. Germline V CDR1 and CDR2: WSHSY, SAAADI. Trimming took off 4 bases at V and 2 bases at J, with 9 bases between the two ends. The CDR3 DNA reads TGCGCCAGCAGTGCAAGTAGTCCCTACAATGAGCAGTTCTTC. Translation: CASSASSPYNEQFF.

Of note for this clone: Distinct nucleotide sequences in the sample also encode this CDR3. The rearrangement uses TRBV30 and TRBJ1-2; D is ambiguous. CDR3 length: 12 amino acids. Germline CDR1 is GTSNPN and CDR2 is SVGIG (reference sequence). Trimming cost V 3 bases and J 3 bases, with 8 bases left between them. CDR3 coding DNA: TGTGCCTGGAGCGAGGGAGACTATGGCTACACCTTC. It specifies CAWSEGDYGYTF. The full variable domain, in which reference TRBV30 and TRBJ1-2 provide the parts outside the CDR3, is SQTIHQWPATLVQPVGSPLSLECTVEGTSNPNLYWYRQAAGRGLQLLFYSVGIGQISSEVPQNLSASRPQDRQFILSSKKLLLSDSGFYLCAWSEGDYGYTFGSGTRLTVV.

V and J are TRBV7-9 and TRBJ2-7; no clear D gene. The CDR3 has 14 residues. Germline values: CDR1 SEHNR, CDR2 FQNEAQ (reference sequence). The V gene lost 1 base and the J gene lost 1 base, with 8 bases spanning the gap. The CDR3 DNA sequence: TGTGCCAGCAGCTTAGGGACGGAATCCTACGAGCAGTACTTC. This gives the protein CASSLGTESYEQYF.

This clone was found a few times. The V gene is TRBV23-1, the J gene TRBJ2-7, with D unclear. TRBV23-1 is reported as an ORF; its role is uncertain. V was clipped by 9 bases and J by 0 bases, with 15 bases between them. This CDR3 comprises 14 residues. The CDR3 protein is CARRRASSSYEQYF. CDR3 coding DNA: TGCGCCAGGCGAAGGGCCTCGAGCTCCTACGAGCAGTACTTC.

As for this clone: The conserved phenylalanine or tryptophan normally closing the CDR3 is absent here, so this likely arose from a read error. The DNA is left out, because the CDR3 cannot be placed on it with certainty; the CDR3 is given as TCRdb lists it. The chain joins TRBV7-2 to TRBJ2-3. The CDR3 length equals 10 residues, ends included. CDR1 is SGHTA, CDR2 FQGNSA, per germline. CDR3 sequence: CASSRPPPLA.

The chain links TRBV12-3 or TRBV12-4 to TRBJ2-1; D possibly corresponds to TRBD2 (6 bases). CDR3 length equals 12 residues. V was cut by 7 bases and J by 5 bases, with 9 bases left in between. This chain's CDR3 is CASTWGDNEQFF. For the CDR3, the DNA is TGTGCCAGCACCTGGGGGGACAATGAGCAGTTCTTC.

The CDR3 DNA reads TGTGCCAGCACGGCGGGACCATATGGCTACACCTTC. It yields the protein CASTAGPYGYTF. The chain recombines TRBV6-6 with TRBJ1-2; TRBD1 is a possible D gene (5 bases). The CDR3 has 12 amino acids. The germline V and J ends were trimmed by 7 bases and 5 bases, with 11 bases remaining between them. Per the germline V gene, CDR1 is MNHNY and CDR2 is SVGAGI (reference sequence).